The rows below give T cell receptor beta chains drawn from one sample of a study of identifying expanded T cells in peripheral blood. Profiling relied on immunoSEQ multiplex PCR, and the TCRdb table lists in-frame clones only, not all of them. The sample shows approximately 110,000 clones, around nine tenths of them seen only once. Sequences were obtained from blood. Receptors originate from a person between 18 and 75 years old in good health. Both conserved end residues are part of each CDR3. A D gene is named only where the DNA matches it firmly. Not every row has a clone size; where given, it reads once, few, many or a size class.

clone_size j_call v_call d_call cdr3_aa cdr3_nt
NA TRBJ2-7 TRBV6-6 NA CASRERYEQYF TGTGCCAGCAGGGAAAGGTACGAGCAGTACTTC
NA TRBJ1-3 TRBV5-4 NA CASSPDRATGNTIYF TGTGCCAGCAGCCCAGACCGGGCCACTGGAAACACCATATATTTT
NA TRBJ1-2 TRBV7-2 TRBD1 CASSRDREFPHYTF TGTGCCAGCAGTCGCGACAGGGAGTTCCCCCACTACACCTTC
NA TRBJ1-5 TRBV4-1 NA CASSQDNYPGNQPQHF TGCGCCAGCAGCCAAGATAATTATCCAGGGAATCAGCCCCAGCATTTT
NA TRBJ1-4 TRBV23-1 TRBD1 CASSQSYKSGQGADEKLFF TGCGCCAGCAGTCAATCCTATAAGTCCGGGCAGGGGGCTGACGAAAAACTGTTTTTT
NA TRBJ2-2 TRBV10-2 TRBD1 CASSPGQGNHRGELFF TGCGCCAGCAGTCCCGGACAGGGGAATCACCGTGGGGAGCTGTTTTTT
NA TRBJ1-1 TRBV7-2 NA CASSKRTGMNTEAFF TGTGCCAGCAGCAAAAGGACGGGAATGAACACTGAAGCTTTCTTT
once TRBJ2-7 TRBV7-9 NA CATTPKGGRGSLYEQYF TGTGCCACGACGCCAAAGGGGGGTAGGGGATCCCTCTACGAGCAGTACTTC
NA TRBJ1-6 TRBV5-5 NA CASSLEPGTGPSPLHF TGTGCCAGCAGCTTGGAGCCAGGGACCGGGCCTTCACCCCTCCACTTT
NA TRBJ2-1 TRBV11-2 TRBD1 CASSPALGQGNEQFF TGTGCCAGCAGCCCTGCCCTCGGACAGGGCAATGAGCAGTTCTTC
NA TRBJ1-2 TRBV6-6 NA CASSPYNYGYTF TGTGCCAGCAGTCCTTACAACTATGGCTACACCTTC
NA TRBJ2-7 TRBV10-3 TRBD2 CAISELGGDGEQYF TGTGCCATCAGTGAGTTGGGGGGGGACGGCGAGCAGTACTTC
NA TRBJ1-4 TRBV6-6 TRBD1 CATKIDREKGKLFF TGTGCCACCAAAATCGACAGGGAAAAGGGAAAACTGTTTTTT
NA TRBJ2-1 TRBV6-5 NA CASTYGTPTYNEQFF TGTGCCAGCACATACGGGACACCAACCTACAATGAGCAGTTCTTC
NA TRBJ2-7 TRBV7-9 TRBD1 CASSLGTGPGEQYF TGTGCCAGCAGCTTAGGGACAGGCCCAGGGGAGCAGTACTTC
NA TRBJ1-5 TRBV2 NA CASRDSTNQPQHF TGTGCCAGCAGGGACAGTACAAACCAGCCCCAGCATTTT
NA TRBJ2-7 TRBV29-1 TRBD1 CSVGYGTADYEQYF TGCAGCGTTGGGTACGGGACAGCCGACTACGAGCAGTACTTC
NA TRBJ2-5 TRBV5-4 TRBD2 CASSQGTSGGAETQYF TGTGCCAGCAGCCAAGGGACTAGCGGGGGGGCAGAGACCCAGTACTTC
NA TRBJ1-2 TRBV14 NA CASSRGTNYGYTF TGTGCCAGCAGCCGAGGGACTAACTATGGCTACACCTTC
NA TRBJ2-5 TRBV11-2 NA CASSHWQETQYF TGTGCCAGCAGCCACTGGCAAGAGACCCAGTACTTC
NA TRBJ1-5 TRBV5-4 NA CASSLPEPYDRPNQPQHF TGTGCCAGCAGCTTGCCGGAGCCATATGACAGGCCCAATCAGCCCCAGCATTTT
NA TRBJ2-1 TRBV14 TRBD1 CASSPGTAFIAQFF TGTGCCAGCAGCCCCGGGACAGCTTTCATTGCGCAGTTCTTC